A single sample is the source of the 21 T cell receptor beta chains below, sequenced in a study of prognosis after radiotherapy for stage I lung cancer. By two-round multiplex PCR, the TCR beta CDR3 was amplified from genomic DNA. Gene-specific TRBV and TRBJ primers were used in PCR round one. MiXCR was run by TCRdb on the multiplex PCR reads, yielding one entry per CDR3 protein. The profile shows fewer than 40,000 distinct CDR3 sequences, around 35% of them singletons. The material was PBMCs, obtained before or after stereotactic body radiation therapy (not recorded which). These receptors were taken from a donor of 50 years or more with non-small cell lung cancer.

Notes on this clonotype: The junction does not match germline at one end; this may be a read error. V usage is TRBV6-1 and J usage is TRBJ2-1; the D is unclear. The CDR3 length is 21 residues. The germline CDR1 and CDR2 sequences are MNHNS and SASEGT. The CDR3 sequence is CASTDSLGRGISPPGYNEQSF. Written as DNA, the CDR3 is TGTGCCAGCACCGATTCTCTGGGCCGTGGCATCTCTCCCCCAGGTTACAATGAGCAGTCCTTC.

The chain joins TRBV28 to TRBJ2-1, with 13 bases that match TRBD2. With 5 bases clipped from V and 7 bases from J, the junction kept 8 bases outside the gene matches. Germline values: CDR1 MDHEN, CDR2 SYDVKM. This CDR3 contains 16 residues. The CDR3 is CASSQGLAGVENEQFF. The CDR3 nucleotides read TGTGCCAGCAGTCAAGGACTAGCGGGAGTTGAAAATGAGCAGTTCTTC.

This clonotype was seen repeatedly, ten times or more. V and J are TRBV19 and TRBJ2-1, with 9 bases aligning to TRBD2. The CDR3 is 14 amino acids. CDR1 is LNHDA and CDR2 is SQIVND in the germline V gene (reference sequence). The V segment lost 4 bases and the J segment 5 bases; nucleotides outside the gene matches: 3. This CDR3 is CASSTSGEHNEQFF. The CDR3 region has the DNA TGTGCCAGTAGTACTAGCGGGGAACACAATGAGCAGTTCTTC.

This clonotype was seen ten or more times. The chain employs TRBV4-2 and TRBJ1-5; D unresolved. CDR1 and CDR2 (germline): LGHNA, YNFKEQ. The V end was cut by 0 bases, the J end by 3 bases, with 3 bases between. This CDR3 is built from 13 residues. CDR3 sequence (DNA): TGTGCCAGCAGCCAAGATTTCAATCAGCCCCAGCATTTT. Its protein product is CASSQDFNQPQHF.

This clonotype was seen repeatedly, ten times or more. The CDR3 loop is CASSPTSGPADTQYF. In nucleotides, the CDR3 is TGTGCCAGCAGCCCCACTAGCGGGCCCGCAGATACGCAGTATTTT. The rearrangement links TRBV7-3 to TRBJ2-3; 9 nucleotides line up with TRBD2. CDR1 SGHTA and CDR2 FQGTGA come from the germline V gene. The J segment lost 4 bases and the V segment lost 5 bases, leaving 7 bases of the junction unmatched. The CDR3 runs to 15 residues.

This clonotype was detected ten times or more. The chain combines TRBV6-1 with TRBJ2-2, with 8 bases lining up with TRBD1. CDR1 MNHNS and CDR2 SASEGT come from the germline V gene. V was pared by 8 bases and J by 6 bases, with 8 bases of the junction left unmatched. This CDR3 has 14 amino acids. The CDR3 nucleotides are TGTGCCAGCGTACAGGGGGTCGCCGCCGGGGAGCTGTTTTTT. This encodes CASVQGVAAGELFF.

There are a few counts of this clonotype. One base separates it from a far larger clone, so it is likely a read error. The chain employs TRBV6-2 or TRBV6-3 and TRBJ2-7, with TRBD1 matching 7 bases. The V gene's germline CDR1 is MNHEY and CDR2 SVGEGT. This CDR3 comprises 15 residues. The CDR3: CAGRKDRALSYEQYF. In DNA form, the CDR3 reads TGTGCCGGCAGAAAAGACAGGGCCCTCTCCTACGAGCAGTACTTC.

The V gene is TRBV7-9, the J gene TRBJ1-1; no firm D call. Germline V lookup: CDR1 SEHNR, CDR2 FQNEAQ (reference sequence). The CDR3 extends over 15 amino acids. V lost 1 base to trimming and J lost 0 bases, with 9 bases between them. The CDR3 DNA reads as TGTGCCAGCAGCTTAGGGCCGGGAATGAACACTGAAGCTTTCTTT. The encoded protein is CASSLGPGMNTEAFF.

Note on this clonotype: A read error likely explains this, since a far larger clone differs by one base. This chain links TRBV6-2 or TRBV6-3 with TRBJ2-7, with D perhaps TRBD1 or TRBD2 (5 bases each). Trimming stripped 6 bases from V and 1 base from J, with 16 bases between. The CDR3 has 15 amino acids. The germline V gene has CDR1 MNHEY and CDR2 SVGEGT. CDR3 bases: TGTGCCAGCAGCACGGGACCGGGCGTGTCCTACGAGCAGTACTTC. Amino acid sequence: CASSTGPGVSYEQYF.

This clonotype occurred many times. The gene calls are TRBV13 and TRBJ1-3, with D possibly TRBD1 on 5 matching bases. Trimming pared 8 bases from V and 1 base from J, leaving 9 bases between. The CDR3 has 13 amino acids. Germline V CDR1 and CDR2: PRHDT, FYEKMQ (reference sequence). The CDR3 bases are TGTGCCAGCCGGGGGGATTCTGGAAACACCATATATTTT. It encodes CASRGDSGNTIYF.

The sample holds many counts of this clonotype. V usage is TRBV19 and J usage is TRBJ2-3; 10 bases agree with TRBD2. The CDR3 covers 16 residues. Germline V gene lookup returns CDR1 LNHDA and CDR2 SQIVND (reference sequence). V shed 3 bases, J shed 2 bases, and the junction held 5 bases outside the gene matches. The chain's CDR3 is CASSIASGGPTDTQYF. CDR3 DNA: TGTGCCAGTAGTATCGCTAGCGGGGGCCCCACAGATACGCAGTATTTT.

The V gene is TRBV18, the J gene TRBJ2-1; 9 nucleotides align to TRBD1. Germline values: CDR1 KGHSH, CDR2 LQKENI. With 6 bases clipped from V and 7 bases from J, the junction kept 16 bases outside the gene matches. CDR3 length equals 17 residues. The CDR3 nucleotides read TGTGCCAGCTCGTCTGCCGGGACAGGGAATGGGTTAAATGAGCAGTTCTTC. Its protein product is CASSSAGTGNGLNEQFF.

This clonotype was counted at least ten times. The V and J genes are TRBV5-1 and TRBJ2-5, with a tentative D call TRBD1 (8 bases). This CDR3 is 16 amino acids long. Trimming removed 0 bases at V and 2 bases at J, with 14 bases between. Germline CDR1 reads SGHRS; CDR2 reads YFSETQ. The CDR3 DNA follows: TGCGCCAGCAGCTTGGCAGGGGGCGGGGGTCAAGAGACCCAGTACTTC. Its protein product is CASSLAGGGGQETQYF.

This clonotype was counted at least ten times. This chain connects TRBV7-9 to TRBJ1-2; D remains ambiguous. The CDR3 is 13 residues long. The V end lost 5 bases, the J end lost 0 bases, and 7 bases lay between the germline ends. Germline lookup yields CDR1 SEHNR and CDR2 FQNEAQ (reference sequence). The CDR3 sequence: CASSRGANYGYTF. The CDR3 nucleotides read TGTGCCAGCAGCCGAGGAGCTAACTATGGCTACACCTTC.

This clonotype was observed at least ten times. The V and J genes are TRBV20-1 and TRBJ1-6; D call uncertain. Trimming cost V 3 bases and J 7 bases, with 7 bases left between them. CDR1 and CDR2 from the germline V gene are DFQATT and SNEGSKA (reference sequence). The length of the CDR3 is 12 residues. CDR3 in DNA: TGCAGTGCTAGTTATACAAATTCACCCCTCCACTTT. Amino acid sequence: CSASYTNSPLHF.

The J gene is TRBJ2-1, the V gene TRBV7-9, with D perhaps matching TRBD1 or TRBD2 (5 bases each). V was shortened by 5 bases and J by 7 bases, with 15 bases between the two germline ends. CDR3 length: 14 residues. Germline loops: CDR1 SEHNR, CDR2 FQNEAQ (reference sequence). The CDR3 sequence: CASSPNGGYNEQFF. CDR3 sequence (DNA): TGTGCCAGCAGCCCCAATGGGGGATATAATGAGCAGTTCTTC.

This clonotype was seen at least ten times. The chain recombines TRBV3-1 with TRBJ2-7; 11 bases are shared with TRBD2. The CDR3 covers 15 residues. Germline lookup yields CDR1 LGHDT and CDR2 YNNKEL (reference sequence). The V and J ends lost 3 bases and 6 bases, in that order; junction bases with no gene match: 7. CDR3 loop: CASSHSTSGKAEQYF. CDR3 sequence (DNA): TGTGCCAGCAGCCATTCGACTAGCGGGAAGGCCGAGCAGTACTTC.

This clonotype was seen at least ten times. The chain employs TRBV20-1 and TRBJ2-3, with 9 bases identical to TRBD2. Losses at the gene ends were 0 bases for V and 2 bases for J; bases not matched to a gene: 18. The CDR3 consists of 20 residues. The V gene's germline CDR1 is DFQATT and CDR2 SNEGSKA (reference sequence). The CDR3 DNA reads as TGCAGTGCTAGAGATCCCGAACGGGCTGGGCGGGGGGGCCCCACAGATACGCAGTATTTT. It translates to CSARDPERAGRGGPTDTQYF.

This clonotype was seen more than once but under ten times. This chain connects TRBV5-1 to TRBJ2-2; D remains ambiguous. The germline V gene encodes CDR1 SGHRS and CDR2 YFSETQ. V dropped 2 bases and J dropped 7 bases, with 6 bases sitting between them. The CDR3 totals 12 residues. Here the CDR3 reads CASSLRNGELFF. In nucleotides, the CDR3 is TGCGCCAGCAGCTTAAGAAACGGGGAGCTGTTTTTT.

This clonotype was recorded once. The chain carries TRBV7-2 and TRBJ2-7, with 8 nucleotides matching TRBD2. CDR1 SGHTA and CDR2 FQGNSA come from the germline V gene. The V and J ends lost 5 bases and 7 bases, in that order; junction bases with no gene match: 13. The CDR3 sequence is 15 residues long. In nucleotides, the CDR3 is TGTGCCAGCAGCCGTACCTCGGGGGGGGCGGAGGAGCAGTACTTC. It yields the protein CASSRTSGGAEEQYF.

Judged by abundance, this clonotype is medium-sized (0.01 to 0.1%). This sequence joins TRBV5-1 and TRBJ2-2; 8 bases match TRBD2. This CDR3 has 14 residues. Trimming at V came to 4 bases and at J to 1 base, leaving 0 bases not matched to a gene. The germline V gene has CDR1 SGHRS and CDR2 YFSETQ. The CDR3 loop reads CASSLAGNTGELFF. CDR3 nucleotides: TGCGCCAGCAGCCTAGCGGGGAACACCGGGGAGCTGTTTTTT.